This T cell receptor beta chain emerged from a study of cytomegalovirus exposure and HLA in healthy donors. Findings and caveats of the study: As confirmed in vitro, three CMV-associated chains were specific for CMV antigens.

Primers included in the PCR were 60 Vbeta and 13 Jbeta primers. The protocol was immunoSEQ multiplex PCR, while the TCRdb copy is restricted to in-frame clones and leaves out a portion. The repertoire shows approximately 77,000 clones; the top ten hold about 4.6%. In the case of this clone: Its cognate antigen is unknown.

Germline values: CDR1 SEHNR, CDR2 FQNEAQ (reference sequence). The V end lost 5 bases, the J end lost 0 bases, and 21 bases lay between the germline ends. The length of the CDR3 is 18 residues. V gene TRBV7-9 combines with J gene TRBJ2-3, with D tentatively TRBD2 (7 bases). The sequence came from a man aged 30-40 years in good health and CMV-seronegative. Input material: PBMCs. DNA of the CDR3: TGTGCCAGCAGCCCTCTAGGGGGGGAACCGTCTAGCACAGATACGCAGTATTTT. This encodes CASSPLGGEPSSTDTQYF. The variable domain in full, with the rest retrieved from reference TRBV7-9 and TRBJ2-3, is DTGVSQNPRHKITKRGQNVTFRCDPISEHNRLYWYRQTLGQGPEFLTYFQNEAQLEKSRLLSDRFSAERPKGSFSTLEIQRTEQGDSAMYLCASSPLGGEPSSTDTQYFGPGTRLTVL.